These 27 T cell receptor beta chains share one sample of origin, sequenced in a study of cytomegalovirus exposure and HLA in healthy donors. 13 Jbeta primers and 60 Vbeta primers were used for the PCR. Sequenced by immunoSEQ multiplex PCR; TCRdb stores in-frame clones only, minus some. The table includes roughly 150,000 clones, 80% detected once. The material sequenced was PBMCs. The receptors originated from a man between 18 and 29 years old in good health and CMV-seropositive.

This clone has just one count. The chain combines TRBV7-6 with TRBJ1-2; 10 bases line up with TRBD1. The germline V gene encodes CDR1 SGHVS and CDR2 FNYEAQ. The CDR3 is 14 residues long. V gave up 4 bases and J gave up 8 bases; unmatched junction bases: 7. In DNA, the CDR3 is TGTGCCAGCAGCTCGGGACAGGGGAGAGGCGGCTACACCTTC. Its protein product is CASSSGQGRGGYTF.

This chain joins TRBV28 and TRBJ2-7; 8 nucleotides line up with TRBD1. CDR3 length: 15 residues. In germline, CDR1 is MDHEN, CDR2 SYDVKM. V was pared by 2 bases and J by 0 bases, with 3 bases of the junction left unmatched. Written as DNA, the CDR3 is TGTGCCAGCAGTTTAGATACAGGGGGCTCCTACGAGCAGTACTTC. Its protein is CASSLDTGGSYEQYF.

This sequence joins TRBV4-3 and TRBJ1-1, with TRBD1 identical over 8 bases. The germline V gene has CDR1 LGHNA and CDR2 YSLEER. The V gene end was trimmed by 2 bases and the J gene end by 3 bases; junction bases not matched to a gene: 5. The CDR3 is 15 residues long. The CDR3 sequence: CASSQPATGDTEAFF. The CDR3 DNA follows: TGCGCCAGCAGCCAACCGGCGACAGGGGACACTGAAGCTTTCTTT.

This clone was seen a few times. The chain uses TRBV11-2 and TRBJ1-1; D ambiguous. The CDR3 is made up of 13 amino acids. CDR1 SGHAT and CDR2 FQNNGV come from the germline V gene. V gave up 5 bases and J gave up 5 bases, with 12 bases separating them. Here the CDR3 reads CASSIATVTEAFF. Written as DNA, the CDR3 is TGTGCCAGCAGCATAGCAACGGTGACTGAAGCTTTCTTT.

This clone was seen a single time. The chain employs TRBV5-1 and TRBJ2-7; TRBD1 might be the D (6 bases). The CDR3 is 14 residues long. Germline V gene data show CDR1 as SGHRS and CDR2 as YFSETQ. Trimming removed 4 bases at V and 3 bases at J, with 14 bases between. The CDR3 loop reads CASSIDRISYEQYF. The CDR3 DNA reads TGCGCCAGCAGCATCGACAGGATAAGCTACGAGCAGTACTTC. Looking up the rest from reference TRBV5-1 and TRBJ2-7 gives the full variable domain: KAGVTQTPRYLIKTRGQQVTLSCSPISGHRSVSWYQQTPGQGLQFLFEYFSETQRNKGNFPGRFSGRQFSNSRSEMNVSTLELGDSALYLCASSIDRISYEQYFGPGTRLTVT.

V usage is TRBV5-6 and J usage is TRBJ1-5; tentative D call: TRBD1 (6 bases). Germline values: CDR1 SGHDT, CDR2 YYEEEE. Between the trimmed V and J ends, which lost 2 bases and 2 bases, there was a span of 11 bases. This CDR3 comprises 15 residues. The chain's CDR3 is CASSFRGRGNQPQHF. CDR3 DNA sequence: TGTGCCAGCAGCTTCAGGGGACGCGGCAATCAGCCCCAGCATTTT.

This clone came up once. V and J are TRBV19 and TRBJ1-5, with TRBD1 identical over 7 bases. The CDR3 is 16 residues long. CDR1 is LNHDA and CDR2 is SQIVND in the germline V gene (reference sequence). V lost 9 bases to trimming and J lost 5 bases; unmatched junction nucleotides: 16. The CDR3 region is CASLKVGGWGDQPQHF. CDR3 nucleotides: TGTGCCAGCCTTAAGGTAGGGGGCTGGGGAGATCAGCCCCAGCATTTT.

This clone was recorded a few times. The rearrangement joins TRBV7-9 to TRBJ1-2, with unresolved D. CDR1 and CDR2 (germline): SEHNR, FQNEAQ (reference sequence). Trimming pared 4 bases from V and 3 bases from J, leaving 21 bases between. CDR3 length: 17 residues. In DNA form, the CDR3 reads TGTGCCAGCAGCTCCGGAGGATCAACGGAGGAGTACTATGGCTACACCTTC. This translates into CASSSGGSTEEYYGYTF.

About this clone: The CDR3 ends on some other residue instead of the conserved phenylalanine or tryptophan, so this is likely a read error. The chain joins TRBV6-1 to TRBJ1-6; D is uncertain. Germline V lookup: CDR1 MNHNS, CDR2 SASEGT. V lost 3 bases, J lost 7 bases, and 10 bases lay in between. The CDR3 runs 14 residues. The CDR3 is CASSEGGKNSPLHL. The CDR3, as DNA: TGTGCCAGCAGTGAGGGCGGGAAGAATTCACCCCTCCACCTT.

The chain recombines TRBV13 with TRBJ1-2; no definite D call. Looked up from germline, CDR1 is PRHDT and CDR2 is FYEKMQ (reference sequence). The CDR3 sequence is 13 residues long. V lost 1 base and J 4 bases, leaving 7 bases between the germline ends. The CDR3 region is CASSLESSYGYTF. The DNA for the CDR3 is TGTGCCAGCAGCTTAGAATCGAGCTATGGCTACACCTTC.

This chain links TRBV19 with TRBJ1-2; TRBD1 is a possible D gene (5 bases). The germline CDR1 and CDR2 sequences are LNHDA and SQIVND (reference sequence). The germline V and J ends were trimmed by 5 bases and 8 bases, with 12 bases remaining between them. This CDR3 spans 12 amino acids. The CDR3 nucleotides read TGTGCCAGTAGTCCCCGGGAGGGGGGCTACACCTTC. Translation: CASSPREGGYTF. Together with reference TRBV19 and TRBJ1-2, the CDR3 gives the full variable domain: DGGITQSPKYLFRKEGQNVTLSCEQNLNHDAMYWYRQDPGQGLRLIYYSQIVNDFQKGDIAEGYSVSREKKESFPLTVTSAQKNPTAFYLCASSPREGGYTFGSGTRLTVV.

V and J are TRBV10-1 and TRBJ1-1; D is perhaps TRBD1 (5 bases). Trimming removed 1 base from V and 4 bases from J, with 7 bases in between. This CDR3 contains 13 residues. In germline, CDR1 is WNHNN, CDR2 SYGVQD (reference sequence). In DNA form, the CDR3 reads TGCGCCAGCAGTGAGTGGCAGGGCACTGAAGCTTTCTTT. It translates to CASSEWQGTEAFF.

This clone appeared a few times. The chain combines TRBV10-3 with TRBJ2-5, with 12 positions matching TRBD1. This CDR3 is built from 18 residues. J was trimmed by 4 bases and V by 2 bases; bases with no gene match: 11. Germline V lookup: CDR1 ENHRY, CDR2 SYGVKD. For the CDR3, the DNA is TGTGCCATCAGTGAGGACCCGGGACAGGGGGCGAGGCGAGAGACCCAGTACTTC. Residues: CAISEDPGQGARRETQYF.

The chain joins TRBV2 to TRBJ2-7; tentatively, D is TRBD2 (5 bases). Looked up from germline, CDR1 is SNHLY and CDR2 is FYNNEI. The CDR3 is 14 residues long. V was cut by 6 bases and J by 5 bases, with 17 bases left in between. CDR3 in amino acids: CASRPIVSGDEQYF. The CDR3 nucleotides are TGTGCCAGCAGGCCCATAGTAAGCGGAGACGAGCAGTACTTC.

The gene calls are TRBV4-1 and TRBJ1-5; 8 nucleotides align to TRBD1. CDR3 length: 22 residues. The V gene's germline CDR1 is MGHRA and CDR2 YSYEKL. The J segment lost 0 bases and the V segment lost 1 base, leaving 20 bases of the junction unmatched. The CDR3 DNA is TGCGCCAGCAGCCAAGGTTTTGCCCTAGGCCGGGACAGGATATATAGCAATCAGCCCCAGCATTTT. This gives the protein CASSQGFALGRDRIYSNQPQHF.

CDR3 nucleotide sequence: TGCAGTGCCAGGGAGGTTAACACCATATATTTT. This translates into CSAREVNTIYF. The chain couples TRBV20-1 to TRBJ1-3; tentatively, D is TRBD1 (5 bases). The CDR3 length is 11 residues. Germline values: CDR1 DFQATT, CDR2 SNEGSKA (reference sequence). Trimming left V 6 bases short and J 7 bases short, with 10 bases between.

Regarding this clone: In this CDR3 the conserved last residue, phenylalanine or tryptophan, is missing, so a read error is likely. CDR3 nucleotide sequence: TGTGCCAGTAGTATAGTAGGGACAGGGGGCGCCTCACCCCTCCACCTT. Residues: CASSIVGTGGASPLHL. The J gene is TRBJ1-6, the V gene TRBV19; 12 bases line up with TRBD1. Unmatched junction bases numbered 5, after V lost 1 base and J lost 10 bases. The V gene's germline CDR1 is LNHDA and CDR2 SQIVND (reference sequence). This CDR3 comprises 16 residues.

Written as DNA, the CDR3 is TGTGCCAGCAGTTCGTCCGGGGGACAGGGGAACTACGAGCAGTACTTC. This codes for CASSSSGGQGNYEQYF. The chain employs TRBV27 and TRBJ2-7; TRBD1 matches 10 bases. The CDR3 sequence is 16 residues long. After removal of 4 bases from V and 3 bases from J, the junction contained 9 bases not matched to a gene. CDR1 and CDR2 (germline): MNHEY, SMNVEV (reference sequence).

The CDR3: CASSQGYRGLPSNTEAFF. CDR3 bases: TGTGCCAGCAGCCAGGGGTACAGGGGCCTCCCATCGAACACTGAAGCTTTCTTT. The chain is built from TRBV4-2 and TRBJ1-1, with 7 positions matching TRBD1. CDR3 length: 18 residues. The V gene's germline CDR1 is LGHNA and CDR2 YNFKEQ. V was clipped by 3 bases and J by 1 base; unmatched bases: 14.

The chain uses TRBV5-1 and TRBJ2-2; D call uncertain. CDR3 size: 16 residues. Germline values: CDR1 SGHRS, CDR2 YFSETQ. The ends were cut back, 4 bases at V and 1 base at J, with 14 bases in the middle. The CDR3 is CASSPQANRNTGELFF. The CDR3 DNA sequence: TGCGCCAGCAGCCCCCAGGCTAATAGGAACACCGGGGAGCTGTTTTTT.

As DNA, the CDR3 is TGCGCCAGCAGCTTGACCCGCAACAGGAATCAAGAGACCCAGTACTTC. This codes for CASSLTRNRNQETQYF. The V and J genes are TRBV5-1 and TRBJ2-5; TRBD1 might be the D (5 bases). With 1 base removed from V and 2 bases from J, the gap between germline ends came to 15 bases. The CDR3 runs 16 residues. In germline, CDR1 is SGHRS, CDR2 YFSETQ.

The V call is TRBV28, the J call TRBJ2-7, with 9 positions matching TRBD2. With V trimmed by 3 bases and J by 2 bases, 11 bases remained unmatched. The CDR3 is 17 residues long. Germline values: CDR1 MDHEN, CDR2 SYDVKM. CDR3 protein: CASSFSTSGRGAYEQYF. The CDR3 region has the DNA TGTGCCAGCAGTTTTTCGACTAGCGGCCGCGGGGCCTACGAGCAGTACTTC.

The chain links TRBV5-1 to TRBJ2-1, with a possible D match to TRBD2 (6 bases). The CDR3 has 14 residues. Trimming shortened V by 4 bases and J by 4 bases, and 12 bases separated the two germline ends. The germline CDR1 and CDR2 sequences are SGHRS and YFSETQ. The CDR3 loop is CASSGGWIYNEQFF. As DNA, the CDR3 is TGCGCCAGCAGCGGGGGGTGGATATACAATGAGCAGTTCTTC.

The gene calls are TRBV7-8 and TRBJ2-5; D is perhaps TRBD2 (7 bases). V gave up 4 bases and J gave up 3 bases, with 21 bases separating them. The CDR3 extends over 17 amino acids. CDR1 is SGHVS and CDR2 is FQNEAQ in the germline V gene. CDR3 in amino acids: CASSSPIRGGAKETQYF. The CDR3 coding sequence is TGTGCCAGCAGCTCCCCGATTCGTGGGGGGGCCAAAGAGACCCAGTACTTC. The variable domain in full, completed from reference TRBV7-8 and TRBJ2-5, reads GAGVSQSPRYKVAKRGQDVALRCDPISGHVSLFWYQQALGQGPEFLTYFQNEAQLDKSGLPSDRFFAERPEGSVSTLKIQRTQQEDSAVYLCASSSPIRGGAKETQYFGPGTRLLVL.

The rearrangement joins TRBV6-4 to TRBJ1-4; D unresolved. The CDR3 length is 14 residues. Germline-derived CDR1 and CDR2 are MRHNA and SNTAGT. Trimming took off 5 bases at V and 7 bases at J, with 14 bases between the two ends. The CDR3: CASSLSPGSEKLFF. The CDR3 DNA is TGTGCCAGCAGTCTTAGCCCCGGGAGTGAAAAACTGTTTTTT.

CDR3 sequence: CAISESVGASTDTQYF. CDR3 coding DNA: TGTGCCATCAGTGAGTCGGTGGGGGCTAGCACAGATACGCAGTATTTT. V usage is TRBV10-3 and J usage is TRBJ2-3, with D possibly being TRBD1 (6 bases). V was pared by 0 bases and J by 0 bases, with 10 bases between. Germline-derived CDR1 and CDR2 are ENHRY and SYGVKD. This CDR3 spans 16 amino acids.

Of note for this clone: Likely a read error: the CDR3 ends without its conserved phenylalanine or tryptophan. The chain links TRBV6-5 to TRBJ1-6; D call uncertain. The V end lost 8 bases, the J end lost 3 bases, and 14 bases lay between the germline ends. The CDR3 consists of 15 residues. Germline loops: CDR1 MNHEY, CDR2 SVGAGI. CDR3 coding DNA: TGTGCCAGCGAGACGCTAGGCATCTATAATTCACCCCTCCACCTT. Residues: CASETLGIYNSPLHL.